The 11 T cell receptor beta chains below come from one sample, sequenced in a study of blood T cell repertoires in COVID-19. Profiled with immunoSEQ multiplex PCR; TCRdb holds only in-frame clones, not every one. The sample includes some 260,000 clones, roughly 80% of them seen just once. The sequencing sample was made of peripheral blood. The receptors originated from a man at least 80 years old with acute or convalescent COVID-19.

Many counts were recorded for this clone. In the same sample, other DNA sequences code for this CDR3. This chain links TRBV7-2 with TRBJ2-6, with D unresolved. Deletions cut 5 bases from V and 1 base from J, with 6 bases between. Germline CDR1 and CDR2: SGHTA and FQGNSA. The CDR3 totals 14 residues. This chain's CDR3 is CASSRSSGANVLTF. CDR3 nucleotide sequence: TGTGCCAGCAGCAGGAGTTCTGGGGCCAACGTCCTGACTTTC. Drawing the rest from reference TRBV7-2 and TRBJ2-6, the complete variable domain is GAGVSQSPSNKVTEKGKDVELRCDPISGHTALYWYRQSLGQGLEFLIYFQGNSAPDKSGLPSDRFSAERTGGSVSTLTIQRTQQEDSAVYLCASSRSSGANVLTFGAGSRLTVL.

The chain links TRBV29-1 to TRBJ1-2, with TRBD1 matching over 9 bases. V gave up 3 bases and J gave up 6 bases; unmatched junction bases: 2. This CDR3 is 12 amino acids long. Germline CDR1 SQVTM, CDR2 ANQGSEA. In nucleotides, the CDR3 is TGCAGCGTTGAGGGGACAGGGAATGGCTACACCTTC. Its protein product is CSVEGTGNGYTF.

In this sample, this clone turned up a few times. Other DNA sequences of this sample code for an identical CDR3. This chain connects TRBV7-9 to TRBJ1-1; 8 bases are shared with TRBD1. The germline V gene has CDR1 SEHNR and CDR2 FQNEAQ (reference sequence). V dropped 1 base and J dropped 5; count of bases not matched to a gene: 6. CDR3 length: 15 amino acids. Here the CDR3 DNA reads TGTGCCAGCAGCTTAGGCGGGACAGGTCGAACTGAAGCTTTCTTT. Amino acid sequence: CASSLGGTGRTEAFF.

The chain combines TRBV27 with TRBJ2-1; 12 nucleotides agree with TRBD2. Germline V CDR1 and CDR2: MNHEY, SMNVEV (reference sequence). The ends lost 6 bases at V and 10 bases at J; junction bases unmatched: 13. The CDR3 has 16 amino acids. DNA for the CDR3: TGTGCCAGCAGCGAGACTAGCGGGGGAGTCTATAGAGAGCAGTTCTTC. Amino acid sequence: CASSETSGGVYREQFF.

The chain carries TRBV5-1 and TRBJ2-7, with D possibly matching TRBD1 (6 bases). This CDR3 has 14 residues. The germline V gene has CDR1 SGHRS and CDR2 YFSETQ. The ends were cut back, 3 bases at V and 6 bases at J, with 16 bases in the middle. The CDR3: CASSSQGFGVEQYF. In DNA, the CDR3 is TGCGCCAGCAGCTCCCAGGGGTTCGGCGTCGAGCAGTACTTC.

The rearrangement uses TRBV5-5 and TRBJ2-5; 10 bases agree with TRBD2. V gave up 6 bases and J gave up 0 bases; unmatched junction bases: 5. The CDR3 covers 15 residues. Looked up from germline, CDR1 is SGHKS and CDR2 is YYEKEE (reference sequence). In nucleotides, the CDR3 is TGTGCCAGCACCAAGGGGACTAGCGACCAAGAGACCCAGTACTTC. It is translated as CASTKGTSDQETQYF.

This chain joins TRBV2 and TRBJ1-5, with D maybe TRBD1 (6 bases). The V end lost 3 bases, the J end lost 0 bases, and 12 bases lay between the germline ends. The CDR3 is 16 residues long. Germline CDR1 is SNHLY and CDR2 is FYNNEI. This chain's CDR3 is CASSERAGVSNQPQHF. The CDR3 region has the DNA TGTGCCAGCAGTGAGAGGGCAGGGGTTAGCAATCAGCCCCAGCATTTT.

The chain combines TRBV11-2 with TRBJ1-2; 8 bases line up with TRBD1. After removal of 1 base from V and 7 bases from J, the junction contained 11 bases not matched to a gene. Germline V gene lookup returns CDR1 SGHAT and CDR2 FQNNGV. The CDR3 sequence is 16 residues long. CDR3 DNA: TGTGCCAGCAGCTTAGCGGTTTTTGGACAGGGCGGTGGCTACACCTTC. Its translation: CASSLAVFGQGGGYTF.

The gene calls are TRBV3-1 (or the pseudogene TRBV3-2) and TRBJ1-3; the D gene is possibly TRBD1 (6 bases). This CDR3 has 16 residues. V lost 1 base and J 0 bases, leaving 10 bases between the germline ends. CDR1 is LGHDT, CDR2 YNNKEL, per germline (reference sequence). The DNA of the CDR3 is TGTGCCAGCAGCCAAGGATGGGGACACTCTGGAAACACCATATATTTT. It translates to CASSQGWGHSGNTIYF.

The chain links TRBV5-1 to TRBJ2-2; a possible D gene is TRBD2 (6 bases). Germline CDR1 SGHRS, CDR2 YFSETQ. The CDR3 length is 15 residues. The V end was cut by 2 bases, the J end by 1 base, with 9 bases between. The CDR3 DNA is TGCGCCAGCAGCTTCGGGAGCGAGAACACCGGGGAGCTGTTTTTT. Protein: CASSFGSENTGELFF.

The genes are TRBV3-1 (or the pseudogene TRBV3-2) and TRBJ1-4, with 8 nucleotides matching TRBD1. Germline CDR1 and CDR2: LGHDT and YNNKEL (reference sequence). This CDR3 spans 20 amino acids. V lost 3 bases to trimming and J lost 3 bases; unmatched junction nucleotides: 18. The CDR3 DNA reads TGTGCCAGCAGCCATCCCCATGGACAGGGAAAAAGAAAGGCTAATGAAAAACTGTTTTTT. Protein: CASSHPHGQGKRKANEKLFF.